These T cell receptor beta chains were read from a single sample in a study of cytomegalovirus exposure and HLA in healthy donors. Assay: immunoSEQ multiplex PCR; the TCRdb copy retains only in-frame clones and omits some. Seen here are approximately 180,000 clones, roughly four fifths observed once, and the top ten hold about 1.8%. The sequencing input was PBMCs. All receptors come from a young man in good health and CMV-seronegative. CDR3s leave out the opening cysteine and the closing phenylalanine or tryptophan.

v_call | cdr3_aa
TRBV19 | ASTGFNEQF
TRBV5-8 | ASSLSLAGVADTQY
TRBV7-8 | ASSLGAGGRSPLH
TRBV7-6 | ASSPLRGGSNEQF
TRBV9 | ASSPSGERYNEQF
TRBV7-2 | ASSLTQDRVGEAF
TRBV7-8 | ASSAPRQGESGYTDTQY
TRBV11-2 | ASSPGGAGAF
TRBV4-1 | ASSPEGDRVGEKLF
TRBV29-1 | SVRDIAYEQY
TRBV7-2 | ASSPPPSGSVPYGYT
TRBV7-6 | ASSGGLATGELF
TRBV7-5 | ARSLRIRQVRGLNTEAF
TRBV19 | ASSIGTSGDNEQF
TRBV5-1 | ASSLQYPPYEQY
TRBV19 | ASSQGGGYT
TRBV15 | ATSRDLAGGDTQY
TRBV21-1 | ASSKEDQRGPNTGELF
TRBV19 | ASSIGQGYNSPLH
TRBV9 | ASSVATARQETQY
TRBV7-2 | ASSLVASSGRRGTDTQY
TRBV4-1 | ASSQIGKRYGYT
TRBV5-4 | ASSFHGGSGELF
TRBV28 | ASRPAGTSAANEQF
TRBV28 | ASSRTGGDYGYT
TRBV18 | ASSQRGGSPYEQY
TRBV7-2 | ASAGQNTGELF
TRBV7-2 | ASKWGAASYEQY
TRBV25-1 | ASSETSVTDEQF
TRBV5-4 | ASSAGGSYEQY
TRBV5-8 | ASSRLDSFTDTQY
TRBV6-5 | RTEDTNTGELF
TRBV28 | ASSRQGDNQPQH
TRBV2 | ASSGQGYEQY
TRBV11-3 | ASSHPRTDTQY
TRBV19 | ATVSGSYNEQF
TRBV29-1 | SASGKETQY
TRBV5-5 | ASSLPQQTYGYT
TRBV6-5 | ASSYGASSSPLH
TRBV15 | ATGYGRDAKNIQY
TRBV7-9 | ASSLKQADTEAF
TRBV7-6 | ASSLWPLNSYEQY
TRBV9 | ASSVDGSTDTQY
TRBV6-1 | ASSAGGGGEKLF
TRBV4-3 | ASSRISGTEIEKLF
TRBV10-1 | ASSGGTVNTEAF
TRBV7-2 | ASSRTSGSLDTQY
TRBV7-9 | ASSSSRTYNNEQF
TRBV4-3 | ASSQGTSGGTGELF